Following are 22 T cell receptor beta chains from one sample sequenced in a study of cytotoxic CD8 clonotypes in ibrutinib-treated CLL (TCRdb year 2021). What the time point label conveys for this sample: approximately 2 years on ibrutinib. Library construction relied on the immunoSEQ multiplex PCR assay. TCRdb re-hosts the immuneACCESS table, in-frame sequences only. Its copies lack some clones; in the studies checked, an unresolved V gene accounts for under half of them, and the cause for the rest is not known. The sample contains about 130,000 clones, approximately 85% of them found a single time. Together, the top ten hold around 2.1% of the sample. Material: PBMCs, obtained after 24 months of ibrutinib treatment. The receptor source for this set is a human donor with chronic lymphocytic leukemia.

The chain joins TRBV28 to TRBJ2-7, with 11 bases matching TRBD1. Trimming took 6 bases from V and 6 from J; bases not matched to a gene: 10. The CDR3 runs to 15 residues. Germline CDR1 MDHEN, CDR2 SYDVKM. The CDR3 here is CASRRTGGTLGEQYF. The DNA of the CDR3 is TGTGCCAGCAGACGGACAGGGGGCACCCTAGGCGAGCAGTACTTC.

The chain has TRBV28 and TRBJ2-5; TRBD1 matches at 9 bases. Trimming at V came to 4 bases and at J to 6 bases, leaving 9 bases not matched to a gene. This CDR3 is 15 amino acids long. The V gene's germline CDR1 is MDHEN and CDR2 SYDVKM. This CDR3 reads CASSSTTGGIKTQYF. In DNA, the CDR3 is TGTGCCAGCAGTTCAACCACAGGGGGCATTAAGACCCAGTACTTC.

The chain employs TRBV27 and TRBJ1-2; TRBD1 aligns across 10 bases. Germline V CDR1 and CDR2: MNHEY, SMNVEV (reference sequence). V shed 6 bases and J 6 bases; nucleotides not matched to a gene: 10. CDR3 length: 15 amino acids. CDR3 coding DNA: TGTGCCAGCAGCATTGCCGGGACAGGGGATAATGGCTACACCTTC. Its translation is CASSIAGTGDNGYTF.

This chain joins TRBV20-1 and TRBJ1-2; D uncertain. From germline, CDR1 is DFQATT and CDR2 SNEGSKA (reference sequence). V was trimmed by 6 bases and J by 0 bases, leaving 5 bases between them. The CDR3 is 11 amino acids. CDR3 loop: CSAQTNYGYTF. The CDR3 DNA sequence: TGCAGTGCCCAGACTAACTATGGCTACACCTTC.

The V gene is TRBV5-1, the J gene TRBJ2-7, with 14 bases identical to TRBD2. Germline assignment: CDR1 SGHRS and CDR2 YFSETQ. This CDR3 spans 16 amino acids. Germline trimming cut 4 bases from V and 5 bases from J; bases unmatched to any gene: 8. CDR3 nucleotides: TGCGCCAGCAGCCGAGGGACTAGCGGGAGTCGCGACGAGCAGTACTTC. Translating gives CASSRGTSGSRDEQYF.

A single count supports this clone. CDR3 loop: CASSLFVAGARDEQFF. CDR3 sequence (DNA): TGTGCCAGCAGTTTATTTGTGGCGGGGGCTAGGGATGAGCAGTTCTTC. V usage is TRBV28 and J usage is TRBJ2-1; weak D call: TRBD2 (7 bases). V dropped 1 base and J dropped 8 bases, with 18 bases sitting between them. The CDR3 is 16 residues long. Germline assignment: CDR1 MDHEN and CDR2 SYDVKM.

The chain carries TRBV19 and TRBJ2-7, with D perhaps given as TRBD1 or TRBD2 (5 bases each). Between the trimmed V and J ends, which lost 5 bases and 1 base, there was a span of 15 bases. The CDR3 consists of 15 residues. The germline V gene has CDR1 LNHDA and CDR2 SQIVND (reference sequence). CDR3 DNA: TGTGCCAGTAGTGTAACCGGGACCCCTTCCTACGAGCAGTACTTC. Amino acids: CASSVTGTPSYEQYF.

V is TRBV7-2 and J is TRBJ2-7; 9 bases line up with TRBD1. The CDR3 contains 14 residues. Germline CDR1 and CDR2: SGHTA and FQGNSA. The V and J ends lost 2 bases and 2 bases, in that order; junction bases with no gene match: 1. CDR3 nucleotides: TGTGCCAGCAGCTTACGGGACAGGGCCTACGAGCAGTACTTC. This sequence encodes CASSLRDRAYEQYF.

The chain carries TRBV28 and TRBJ1-5; possibly TRBD1 for D (5 bases). Per the germline V gene, CDR1 is MDHEN and CDR2 is SYDVKM. V lost 1 base to trimming and J lost 8 bases, with 9 bases between them. The CDR3 sequence is 13 residues long. The CDR3 DNA reads as TGTGCCAGCAGTTTATCTAGGGGTAAGCCCCAGCATTTT. Its translation: CASSLSRGKPQHF.

The chain recombines TRBV9 with TRBJ1-2, with 10 bases identical to TRBD1. The CDR3 runs to 15 residues. Germline CDR1 SGDLS, CDR2 YYNGEE. Trimming cost V 3 bases and J 5 bases; bases outside gene matches: 7. The CDR3 loop is CASSGRQGAGYGYTF. The DNA for the CDR3 is TGTGCCAGCAGCGGACGACAGGGGGCGGGGTATGGCTACACCTTC.

The chain couples TRBV19 to TRBJ1-5, with unresolved D. CDR1 and CDR2 from the germline V gene are LNHDA and SQIVND (reference sequence). The CDR3 length is 13 residues. The V gene lost 3 bases and the J gene lost 5 bases, with 8 bases spanning the gap. In DNA form, the CDR3 reads TGTGCCAGTAGTATCGCCCCTCATCAGCCCCAGCATTTT. The encoded protein is CASSIAPHQPQHF.

This clone showed up just a few times. In nucleotides, the CDR3 is TGTGCCAGTTCGCGGGAGACGGAGACCCAGTACTTC. Encoded protein: CASSRETETQYF. The chain is built from TRBV7-9 and TRBJ2-5; 7 nucleotides line up with TRBD2. Per the germline V gene, CDR1 is SEHNR and CDR2 is FQNEAQ (reference sequence). The CDR3 contains 12 residues. Trimming removed 9 bases from V and 5 bases from J; junction bases left unmatched: 6. The full variable domain, in which reference TRBV7-9 and TRBJ2-5 provide the parts outside the CDR3, is DTGVSQNPRHKITKRGQNVTFRCDPISEHNRLYWYRQTLGQGPEFLTYFQNEAQLEKSRLLSDRFSAERPKGSFSTLEIQRTEQGDSAMYLCASSRETETQYFGPGTRLLVL.

This sequence joins TRBV7-2 and TRBJ2-5; TRBD1 agrees at 10 bases. Germline V gene lookup returns CDR1 SGHTA and CDR2 FQGNSA. The CDR3 has 17 amino acids. Trimming removed 5 bases from V and 2 bases from J; junction bases left unmatched: 11. CDR3 loop: CASSPGQGVGWQETQYF. The CDR3 DNA is TGTGCCAGCAGCCCTGGACAGGGGGTTGGGTGGCAAGAGACCCAGTACTTC.

The J gene is TRBJ2-7, the V gene TRBV28; 8 bases map to TRBD1. The CDR3 is 13 residues long. The trim removed 6 bases at V and 7 bases at J, leaving 8 bases unmatched. CDR1 MDHEN and CDR2 SYDVKM come from the germline V gene. The CDR3 sequence is CASSLQGAPEQYF. CDR3 nucleotides: TGTGCCAGCAGCCTGCAGGGGGCGCCTGAGCAGTACTTC.

This clone was seen a handful of times. Its ends do not fully match the called genes, so a read error is possible. The chain combines TRBV2 with TRBJ1-4; possible D gene TRBD1, 6 bases. This CDR3 spans 10 amino acids. Germline V gene lookup returns CDR1 SNHLY and CDR2 FYNNEI. DNA of the CDR3: TGTGCCAGCAGTCGTAGTGGGGACAAATTT. Protein: CASSRSGDKF.

This clone has just one count. The CDR3 reads CASSYSTTDGQYF. CDR3 DNA sequence: TGTGCCAGCAGCTATTCGACTACCGATGGGCAGTACTTC. The rearrangement joins TRBV7-2 to TRBJ2-7; D is possibly TRBD2 (5 bases). This CDR3 is built from 13 residues. V lost 4 bases and J 9 bases, leaving 16 bases between the germline ends. Germline CDR1 is SGHTA and CDR2 is FQGNSA.

The chain carries TRBV28 and TRBJ1-1, with 8 nucleotides matching TRBD1. Germline V gene data show CDR1 as MDHEN and CDR2 as SYDVKM. The CDR3 is made up of 14 amino acids. V shed 6 bases and J 2 bases; nucleotides not matched to a gene: 5. CDR3 in DNA: TGTGCCAGCAGGCCGACAGGGGACAACACTGAAGCTTTCTTT. This codes for CASRPTGDNTEAFF.

This clone was recorded once. The genes are TRBV6-6 and TRBJ2-4; D may be TRBD2 (5 bases). The CDR3 is made up of 14 amino acids. Per germline, CDR1 MNHNY and CDR2 SVGAGI (reference sequence). Trimming removed 5 bases from V and 0 bases from J, with 8 bases in between. Here the CDR3 reads CASSPRVAKNIQYF. In DNA, the CDR3 is TGTGCCAGCAGTCCGAGGGTAGCCAAAAACATTCAGTACTTC.

This chain uses TRBV18 with TRBJ2-3; 9 bases line up with TRBD2. This CDR3 has 16 amino acids. Per germline, CDR1 KGHSH and CDR2 LQKENI. With 5 bases clipped from V and 1 base from J, the junction kept 7 bases outside the gene matches. The CDR3 DNA is TGTGCCAGCTCAGCGTTGACTAGCGGAGGCACAGATACGCAGTATTTT. Amino acids: CASSALTSGGTDTQYF.

In regard to this clone: The identical CDR3 is also encoded by other nucleotide sequences in the sample. The chain uses TRBV18 and TRBJ2-7; maybe TRBD1 (6 bases). V shed 3 bases and J shed 2 bases, with 8 bases lying between them. CDR3 length: 13 amino acids. Per germline, CDR1 KGHSH and CDR2 LQKENI. In DNA form, the CDR3 reads TGTGCCAGCTCACCTGGACAGACCTACGAGCAGTACTTC. Amino acids: CASSPGQTYEQYF.

The chain joins TRBV6-1 to TRBJ1-1, with D possibly TRBD1 on 6 matching bases. The CDR3 contains 16 residues. Trimming shortened V by 0 bases and J by 0 bases, and 11 bases separated the two germline ends. Looked up from germline, CDR1 is MNHNS and CDR2 is SASEGT. The CDR3: CASSEAAGALNTEAFF. CDR3 coding DNA: TGTGCCAGCAGTGAAGCGGCGGGGGCATTGAACACTGAAGCTTTCTTT.

This chain connects TRBV7-2 to TRBJ1-1, with a tentative D call TRBD1 (6 bases). Trimming took 5 bases from V and 6 from J, leaving 22 bases between them. Germline CDR1 reads SGHTA; CDR2 reads FQGNSA. CDR3 length: 16 residues. The CDR3 nucleotides are TGTGCCAGCAGCCCCGGAGGTAAGGGGGGAATGGCTGAAGCTTTCTTT. This sequence encodes CASSPGGKGGMAEAFF.